The text below deals with one TCR beta chain. Its antigen remains unknown. The record originates from a study of graft-versus-host responses after intestinal transplantation. Study as a whole: Recipients were given multivisceral, liver-intestinal, or isolated intestinal transplants. All recipients got anti-thymocyte globulin induction, then tacrolimus and steroids for three to four years. Study-wide results and caveats: Declines in HvG clones occurring early post-transplant were associated with peak circulating GvH clone levels.

TCRdb's table, derived via immunoSEQ multiplex PCR, lists solely in-frame clones and lacks some. This table holds about 81,000 clones, 85% to 90% found once. This CDR3 is 16 amino acids long. The germline gives CDR1 SGHKS, CDR2 YYEKEE (reference sequence). V lost 0 bases and J 6 bases, leaving 18 bases between the germline ends. The sequencing here drew on unstimulated CD4+ T cells sorted from spleen or lymph node cells, taken before intestinal transplant. The genes are TRBV5-5 and TRBJ1-1; possible D gene TRBD1, 6 bases. This receptor was obtained from a human donor who received an intestinal transplant. The CDR3 nucleotides are TGTGCCAGCAGCTTGGCCTTTCAGGGGATCACAGCTGAAGCTTTCTTT. This codes for CASSLAFQGITAEAFF. Variable domain in full (rest from reference TRBV5-5 and TRBJ1-1): DAGVTQSPTHLIKTRGQQVTLRCSPISGHKSVSWYQQVLGQGPQFIFQYYEKEERGRGNFPDRFSARQFPNYSSELNVNALLLGDSALYLCASSLAFQGITAEAFFGQGTRLTVV.